Given below is one TCR beta chain in context. The target antigen is unknown. Sequencing ends 3 residues short of the CDR3 end; the germline J gene provides the rest. These data belong to a study of T cells in women clearing cervical HPV infection. The CDR3 is 13 amino acids. The V gene's germline CDR1 is DFQATT and CDR2 SNEGSKA (reference sequence). The trim removed 4 bases at V and 5 bases at J, leaving 2 bases unmatched. The protocol was immunoSEQ multiplex PCR, while the TCRdb copy is restricted to in-frame clones and leaves out a portion. This repertoire includes 30,000 to 50,000 clones. Study-wide results and limits: Cases carried less TRBV6-7 than controls: 0.11% versus 0.16%. CIN3+ cases had significantly higher TCR repertoire richness than controls, but evenness did not differ. Unknown T-cell numbers per sample may underlie the richness differences. Effector/memory and HPV-specific T cells were not isolated, and association timing is unknown.

The sequenced material came from blood buffy coat. The chain employs TRBV20-1 and TRBJ2-4; 10 positions match TRBD1. This TCR was sampled from a woman between 18 and 69 years old with a cervical HPV16 infection that either progressed to CIN3+ or cleared (not recorded which). The DNA read from the CDR3 is TGCAGTGCTACCGGGACAGGGGAAAACATT. This sequence encodes CSATGTGENI. The CDR3 in full is CSATGTGENIQYF.